Listed below are T cell receptor beta chains from one sample, sequenced in a study of control samples from healthy donors and cancer patients. Sequencing used immunoSEQ multiplex PCR; TCRdb keeps in-frame clones, though not all of them. The sample yields 100,000 to 150,000 clones, 75% to 95% seen once. Sequencing input: blood. The source is a man aged 18 to 35 in good health. Both conserved end residues are part of each CDR3. A D gene is named only where the DNA matches it firmly. Only part of the rows carry a size: once, few, many, or a class if the clone is expanded.

-	TRBV12-3/TRBV12-4	TRBJ1-1	-	TGTGCCAGCAGTTTAGTCCTGGGCACTGAAGCTTTCTTT	CASSLVLGTEAFF
once	TRBV10-1	TRBJ1-5	-	TGCGCCAGCAGTGAAGGGCCTCGCCAGCCCCAGCATTTT	CASSEGPRQPQHF
-	TRBV7-3	TRBJ1-6	-	TGTGCCAGCAGCCCTAAGAATAATTCACCCCTCCACTTT	CASSPKNNSPLHF
-	TRBV4-1	TRBJ2-7	-	TGCGCCAGCGCCACAGAAACCTACGAGCAGTACTTC	CASATETYEQYF
-	TRBV12-3/TRBV12-4	TRBJ2-5	TRBD1	TGTGCCAGCAGTTTTGACAGGGGAGAGACCCAGTACTTC	CASSFDRGETQYF
-	TRBV6-6	TRBJ1-6	-	TGTGCCAGCAGCAAGGGAGGGGAGTTTTCACCCCTCCACTTT	CASSKGGEFSPLHF
-	TRBV2	TRBJ2-2	-	TGTGCCAGCAGTGAGACACAGGGCGGTGGGGAGCTGTTTTTT	CASSETQGGGELFF
once	TRBV29-1	TRBJ2-7	-	TGCAGCGTTGAGGTAGGGTATCGCGAGCAGTACTTC	CSVEVGYREQYF
few	TRBV6-1	TRBJ1-5	TRBD1	TGTGCCAGCAGTGAAGTGGGGACAGGGGTCTATAGCAATCAGCCCCAGCATTTT	CASSEVGTGVYSNQPQHF
-	TRBV29-1	TRBJ1-4	-	TGCAGCGTTGAAAAGGGCGTAGGCGAAAAACTGTTTTTT	CSVEKGVGEKLFF
few	TRBV6-6	TRBJ1-5	-	TGTGCCAGCAGCGAAAAGGGTGTACAGCCCCAGCATTTT	CASSEKGVQPQHF
once	TRBV7-2	TRBJ2-1	-	TGTGCCAGCAGCTCGGACCCCTGGGATGAGCAGTTCTTC	CASSSDPWDEQFF
-	TRBV10-3	TRBJ2-3	TRBD2	TGTGCCATCGGACTTGCGGGGGGGATAGGAGATACGCAGTATTTT	CAIGLAGGIGDTQYF
-	TRBV5-6	TRBJ2-7	-	TGTGCCAGCAGCTTATCCGCCGATTACGAGCAGTACTTC	CASSLSADYEQYF
-	TRBV5-1	TRBJ2-7	-	TGCGCCAGCAGCGAACAGACAGGACACTACGAGCAGTACTTC	CASSEQTGHYEQYF
-	TRBV4-2	TRBJ2-5	TRBD1	TGTGCCAGCAGCGAAGTACAGGGGGTCGTGGGGGAGACCCAGTACTTC	CASSEVQGVVGETQYF
-	TRBV2	TRBJ1-5	TRBD1	TGTGCCAGGGGACAGGGAGGCCTATATAGCAATCAGCCCCAGCATTTT	CARGQGGLYSNQPQHF
-	TRBV11-2	TRBJ2-5	-	TGTGCCAGCAGCTTAGAGGGGAGCGGAGAGACCCAGTACTTC	CASSLEGSGETQYF
-	TRBV5-1	TRBJ1-1	-	TGCGCCAGCAGTCCCGGGGAGCGTTTCACTGAAGCTTTCTTT	CASSPGERFTEAFF
-	TRBV27	TRBJ1-6	-	TGTGCCAGCAGTTTAGGGGCAGCATCCTATAATTCACCCCTCCACTTT	CASSLGAASYNSPLHF
-	TRBV27	TRBJ1-2	-	TGTGCCAGCAGTTTAAAACGGGACTATGGCTACACCTTC	CASSLKRDYGYTF
-	TRBV4-2	TRBJ1-5	-	TGTGCCAGCAGCCAAGGTAGGGGTATACGGAATCAGCCCCAGCATTTT	CASSQGRGIRNQPQHF
once	TRBV4-1	TRBJ2-5	TRBD2	TGCGCCAGCAGCCAAGATTACGCGGGGGAGGAGACCCAGTACTTC	CASSQDYAGEETQYF
-	TRBV6-5	TRBJ1-6	TRBD1	TGTGCCAGCAGAGCAGGGACAGCTCTTAATTCACCCCTCCACTTT	CASRAGTALNSPLHF
-	TRBV10-2	TRBJ1-6	-	TGCGCCAGCAGGAAAGGAGGGACGAATTATTCACCCCTCCACTTT	CASRKGGTNYSPLHF
-	TRBV6-4	TRBJ2-6	TRBD1	TGTGCCAGCAGTGACTCAAGTACAGGGGACGGGGCCAACGTCCTGACTTTC	CASSDSSTGDGANVLTF
-	TRBV6-1	TRBJ1-3	-	TGTGCCAGCAGTGAAGGGTCTGGCAACACCATATATTTT	CASSEGSGNTIYF
-	TRBV12-3/TRBV12-4	TRBJ1-1	-	TGTGCCAGCAGCCTCGGGGGGGGCACTGAAGCTTTCTTT	CASSLGGGTEAFF
-	TRBV6-5	TRBJ1-2	-	TGTGCCAGCGGGACCGGATATGGCTACACCTTC	CASGTGYGYTF
-	TRBV18	TRBJ2-2	-	TGTGCCAGCTCACTTGCGAAGGGGACGCGGGAGCTGTTTTTT	CASSLAKGTRELFF
-	TRBV10-3	TRBJ1-2	TRBD1	TGTGCCAGCCAGGGGGCAGGTGGCTACACCTTC	CASQGAGGYTF
-	TRBV4-1	TRBJ2-5	TRBD2	TGCGCCAGCAGCAAGTCCGCTAGCGGGGGGGATCAGGAGACCCAGTACTTC	CASSKSASGGDQETQYF
-	TRBV2	TRBJ2-5	TRBD2	TGTGCCAGCACCGGACTAGCGGGGGGCTATTATCATGAGGAGACCCAGTACTTC	CASTGLAGGYYHEETQYF
-	TRBV6-5	TRBJ2-3	TRBD2	TGTGCCAGCAGGGGCCTAGCGGGTAGCACAGATACGCAGTATTTT	CASRGLAGSTDTQYF
-	TRBV7-2	TRBJ1-4	-	TGTGCCAGCAGCTTAAGCTCCTTGGGGGAAAAACTGTTTTTT	CASSLSSLGEKLFF
-	TRBV5-1	TRBJ1-1	TRBD1	TGCGCCAGCAGCCCCTGGACAGGGAACACTGAAGCTTTCTTT	CASSPWTGNTEAFF
-	TRBV4-1	TRBJ2-3	-	TGCGCCAGCAGCCGTCGGACTGTGTCTAGCACAGATACGCAGTATTTT	CASSRRTVSSTDTQYF
-	TRBV4-1	TRBJ2-5	-	TGCGCCAGCAGCCAAGTCGGGGTGGAACAAGAGACCCAGTACTTC	CASSQVGVEQETQYF
-	TRBV11-3	TRBJ2-1	-	TGTGCCAGCAGCCTATCGGGACAAGATGAGCAGTTCTTC	CASSLSGQDEQFF
once	TRBV5-1	TRBJ2-1	-	TGCGCCAGCCACGAGGCGGGGGCATCCTACAATGAGCAGTTCTTC	CASHEAGASYNEQFF
-	TRBV7-9	TRBJ1-2	-	TGTGCCAGTCGACGTCTGACTAACTATGGCTACACCTTC	CASRRLTNYGYTF
-	TRBV5-1	TRBJ1-2	-	TGCGCCAGCAGCCCTTTCGGGGACCAAAATGGCTACACCTTC	CASSPFGDQNGYTF
-	TRBV11-3	TRBJ2-2	-	TGTGCCAGCAGCTTAGGTCGGGGGACCCACACCGGGGAGCTGTTTTTT	CASSLGRGTHTGELFF
-	TRBV20-1	TRBJ1-4	-	TGCAGTGCCAAGACAGCGGAAAAACTGTTTTTT	CSAKTAEKLFF
once	TRBV30	TRBJ2-4	-	TGTGCCTGGAGCAACTTAGGGGGAAGGGACATTCAGTACTTC	CAWSNLGGRDIQYF
-	TRBV13	TRBJ1-2	-	TGTGCCAGCAGTCTAGGACATTCCTATGGCTACACCTTC	CASSLGHSYGYTF
-	TRBV11-1	TRBJ1-4	-	TGTGCCAGCAGCTCTGCGGCGGAACTGTTTTTT	CASSSAAELFF
-	TRBV3-1/TRBV3-2	TRBJ1-1	-	TGTGCCAGCAGCCAGAGGGGGGCGGATGAAGCTTTCTTT	CASSQRGADEAFF